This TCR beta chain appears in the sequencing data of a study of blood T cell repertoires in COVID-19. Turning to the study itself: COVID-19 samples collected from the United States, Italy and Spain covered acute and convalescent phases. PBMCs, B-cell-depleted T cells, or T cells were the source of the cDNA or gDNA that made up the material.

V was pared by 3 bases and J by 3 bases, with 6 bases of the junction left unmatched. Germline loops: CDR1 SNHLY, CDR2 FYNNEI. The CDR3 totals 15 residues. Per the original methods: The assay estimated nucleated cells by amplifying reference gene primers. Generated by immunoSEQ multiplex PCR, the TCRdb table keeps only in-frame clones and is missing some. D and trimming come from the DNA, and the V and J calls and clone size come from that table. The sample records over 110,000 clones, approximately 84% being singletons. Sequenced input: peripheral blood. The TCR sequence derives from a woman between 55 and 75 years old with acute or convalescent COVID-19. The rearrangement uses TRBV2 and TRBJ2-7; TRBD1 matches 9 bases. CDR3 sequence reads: CASSDDTGGDYEQYF. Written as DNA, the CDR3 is TGTGCCAGCAGTGATGATACAGGGGGCGACTACGAGCAGTACTTC.